This T cell receptor beta chain was retrieved from a study of a mutant IDH1 vaccine in newly diagnosed glioma. On this clone: Its antigen remains unidentified.

The CDR3 has 11 residues. Germline V gene lookup returns CDR1 MNHNS and CDR2 SASEGT. Trimming cost V 5 bases and J 8 bases, with 9 bases left between them. Clones were read by immunoSEQ multiplex PCR, and TCRdb kept only the in-frame ones, dropping some. The table records roughly 52,000 clones, about 79% of them present only once. Time point in this sample: week 35, safety follow-up. With topical imiquimod, each dose of the vaccine consisted of 300 ug of mutant IDH1 20-mer peptide. The chain recombines TRBV6-1 with TRBJ1-1; D is unresolved. The TCR comes from a middle-aged man with glioma. This material consisted of PBMCs, taken from a glioma patient whose treatment included an IDH1 peptide vaccine. In nucleotides, the CDR3 is TGTGCCAGCAGTTCGGGGTGGGAAGCTTTCTTT. Translating gives CASSSGWEAFF.